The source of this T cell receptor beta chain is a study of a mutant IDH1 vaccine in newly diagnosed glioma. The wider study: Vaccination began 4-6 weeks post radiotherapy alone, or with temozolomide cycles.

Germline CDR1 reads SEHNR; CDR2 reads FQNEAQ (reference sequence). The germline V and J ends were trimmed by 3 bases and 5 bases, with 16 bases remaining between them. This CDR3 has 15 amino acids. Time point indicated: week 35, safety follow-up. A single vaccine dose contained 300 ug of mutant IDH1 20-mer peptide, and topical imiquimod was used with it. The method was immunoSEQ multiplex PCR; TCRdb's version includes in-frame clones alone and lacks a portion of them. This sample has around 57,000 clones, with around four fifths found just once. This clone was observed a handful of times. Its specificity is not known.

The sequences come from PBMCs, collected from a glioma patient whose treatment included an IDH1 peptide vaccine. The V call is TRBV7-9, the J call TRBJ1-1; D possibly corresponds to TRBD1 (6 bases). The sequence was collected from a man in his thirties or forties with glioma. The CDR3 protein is CASSFSYGQRTEAFF. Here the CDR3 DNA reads TGTGCCAGCAGCTTTTCATACGGACAGAGGACTGAAGCTTTCTTT.